The clone carrying this T cell receptor (beta chain) was seen a handful of times. What it recognizes is unknown. The investigators reverse transcribed all of the isolated RNA, so they sequenced expressed TCRB transcripts. Some clones are missing from TCRdb's copy, which holds only in-frame ones; the method was immunoSEQ multiplex PCR. The sample yields some 900,000 clones, around a sixth seen once. The sample originates from a study of beta chain features in type 1 diabetes. Study-wide results and limits: In all four CD4+ subsets, TCRB CDR3 length was significantly, moderately reduced in type 1 diabetes. Highly expressing activated T cells could be over-counted with a cDNA template.

Sorting based on CD45RO/CCR7/CD25/CD127/CD95/CD27 separated CD4+ naive, central memory, regulatory and stem cell-like memory cells. This CDR3 region has 16 residues. The sequencing input was naive CD4+ T cells from blood. This TCR was recovered from a woman aged 18-29 years in good health. The gene calls are TRBV21-1 and TRBJ2-7; whether TRBD1, the table's D call, matches the DNA was not checked. TRBV21-1 is reported as a pseudogene. The CDR3 protein is CASSKAWAGDAHEQYF. As DNA, the CDR3 is TGTGCCAGCAGCAAAGCATGGGCAGGGGACGCCCACGAGCAGTACTTC.